These T cell receptor beta chains were read from a single sample in a study of OX40 agonist ivuxolimab in advanced cancers. Produced via immunoSEQ multiplex PCR; TCRdb's table is partial and in-frame only. The profile covers over 50,000 clones, with roughly 90% appearing a single time and more than 4.5% taken by the ten largest. The sequencing used CD4+ or CD8+ T cells sorted from blood, collected in a trial of the OX40 agonist ivuxolimab. The receptor source for this set is an adult with an advanced solid tumor such as melanoma, head and neck, liver or kidney cancer. CDR3s include the opening cysteine and the closing phenylalanine or tryptophan. D genes are given only for firm matches. For some rows the clone size is stated as once, few or many, or as a class when expanded; others skip it.

clone_size	v_call	j_call	d_call	cdr3_aa	cdr3_nt
-	TRBV7-6	TRBJ2-1	-	CASSLLGGGEQFF	TGTGCCAGCAGCTTACTGGGGGGCGGTGAGCAGTTCTTC
-	TRBV7-9	TRBJ2-7	-	CASSSGRNSYEQYF	TGTGCCAGCAGCTCTGGACGAAATTCCTACGAGCAGTACTTC
-	TRBV5-1	TRBJ2-5	TRBD2	CASSPPGAGGPQETQYF	TGCGCCAGCAGCCCGCCGGGGGCGGGGGGGCCCCAAGAGACCCAGTACTTC
once	TRBV6-6	TRBJ1-2	-	CASSSDTLRGYTF	TGTGCCAGCAGTTCTGATACCTTAAGGGGCTACACCTTC
-	TRBV6-1	TRBJ2-7	-	CASSVGDQGGRYEQYF	TGTGCCAGCAGTGTTGGGGACCAGGGGGGCCGATACGAGCAGTACTTC
-	TRBV6-5	TRBJ1-5	TRBD1	CASSQGQGAEPQHF	TGTGCCAGCAGCCAGGGACAGGGGGCTGAGCCCCAGCATTTT
-	TRBV5-4	TRBJ2-2	-	CASSPGADPTTGELFF	TGTGCCAGCAGCCCCGGGGCAGATCCTACAACCGGGGAGCTGTTTTTT
few	TRBV10-1	TRBJ2-7	-	CASSQQAGEQYF	TGCGCCAGCAGCCAGCAAGCGGGCGAGCAGTACTTC
once	TRBV28	TRBJ1-2	-	CASSLRSYGYTF	TGTGCCAGCAGTCTCCGAAGCTATGGCTACACCTTC
-	TRBV6-6	TRBJ1-4	-	CASTGYVGEKLFF	TGTGCCAGCACAGGGTATGTGGGTGAAAAACTGTTTTTT
-	TRBV19	TRBJ1-2	TRBD1	CASSSTGDRTLYGYTF	TGTGCCAGTAGTTCTACAGGGGACCGTACGCTCTATGGCTACACCTTC
-	TRBV18	TRBJ1-4	-	CASSRTTPATNEKLFF	TGTGCCAGCTCTCGCACGACCCCTGCAACTAATGAAAAACTGTTTTTT
-	TRBV28	TRBJ1-5	TRBD1	CASSAQGAGNQPQHF	TGTGCCAGCAGTGCCCAGGGGGCCGGCAATCAGCCCCAGCATTTT
-	TRBV9	TRBJ2-3	TRBD2	CASSVALSGATDTQYF	TGTGCCAGCAGCGTAGCTTTAAGCGGGGCCACAGATACGCAGTATTTT
-	TRBV28	TRBJ1-3	-	CASSLCQAGEFSGNTIYF	TGTGCCAGCAGTTTATGCCAGGCAGGGGAATTTTCTGGAAACACCATATATTTT
-	TRBV7-6	TRBJ1-4	-	CASSFSVTNEKLFF	TGTGCCAGCAGCTTCTCCGTCACTAATGAAAAACTGTTTTTT
-	TRBV4-1	TRBJ2-7	TRBD1	CASSQVPTTGSGEQYF	TGCGCCAGCAGCCAAGTCCCTACGACAGGGAGCGGCGAGCAGTACTTC
-	TRBV9	TRBJ1-6	-	CASSVERGNSPLHF	TGTGCCAGCAGCGTAGAAAGGGGTAATTCACCCCTCCACTTT
-	TRBV28	TRBJ2-1	TRBD1	CASSLRTGLPEQFF	TGTGCCAGCAGTTTAAGGACAGGGCTTCCTGAGCAGTTCTTC
few	TRBV10-3	TRBJ1-1	-	CAISERGVNTEAFF	TGTGCCATCAGTGAGAGGGGTGTGAACACTGAAGCTTTCTTT
-	TRBV4-3	TRBJ2-3	TRBD1	CASSRGTGTGGTDTQYF	TGCGCCAGCAGCCGAGGCACCGGGACAGGGGGCACAGATACGCAGTATTTT
once	TRBV4-1	TRBJ2-5	-	CASSQGQGLRETQYF	TGCGCCAGCAGCCAAGGACAGGGACTGAGAGAGACCCAGTACTTC
-	TRBV7-6	TRBJ1-6	-	CASSQTGSSPLHF	TGTGCCAGCAGCCAAACAGGGAGTTCACCCCTCCACTTT
once	TRBV4-1	TRBJ1-2	TRBD1	CASSPGRGLRYGYTF	TGCGCCAGCAGTCCCGGGAGGGGGCTACGGTATGGCTACACCTTC
few	TRBV6-1	TRBJ2-7	-	CASSVDPRDEQYF	TGTGCCAGCAGTGTGGATCCGAGAGACGAGCAGTACTTC
-	TRBV5-4	TRBJ1-2	-	CASSPPRWEGQHGYTF	TGTGCCAGCAGCCCCCCCCGTTGGGAGGGGCAGCATGGCTACACCTTC
-	TRBV19	TRBJ1-3	-	CASSLSSGNTIYF	TGTGCCAGTAGTTTGAGCTCTGGAAACACCATATATTTT
-	TRBV7-2	TRBJ2-1	-	CASSLSGPINEQFF	TGTGCCAGCAGCTTAAGTGGGCCGATCAATGAGCAGTTCTTC
-	TRBV5-6	TRBJ2-1	-	CASSPEGYNEQFF	TGTGCCAGCAGCCCCGAGGGGTACAATGAGCAGTTCTTC
-	TRBV5-4	TRBJ2-7	-	CASSRAGISYEQYF	TGTGCCAGCAGCAGGGCGGGGATCTCCTACGAGCAGTACTTC
once	TRBV27	TRBJ2-2	TRBD1	CASNPTGHTGELFF	TGTGCCAGCAACCCGACAGGGCACACCGGGGAGCTGTTTTTT